The 27 T cell receptor beta chains below all came from one sample that was sequenced in a study of response to subunit inactivated influenza vaccine. One entry per CDR3 protein, called by TCRdb with MiXCR from the RT-PCR reads. Here the sample spans 150,000 to 200,000 distinct CDR3 sequences, approximately 12% being singletons. The sample was also linked to a second study, of T cells expressing NK-cell markers. That paper adds: Production of TCR beta cDNA relied on 5'RACE template switching with UMIs.

The sample here was CD8+ T cells sorted from PBMCs, taken roughly 13 days after vaccination. The source is a man in his fifties who received an inactivated influenza vaccine.

This clonotype has only a few counts. The CDR3 here is CAISAPGSPPDTQYF. The CDR3 DNA is TGTGCCATCAGTGCTCCCGGAAGCCCCCCAGATACGCAGTATTTT. The chain couples TRBV10-3 to TRBJ2-3; D is ambiguous. CDR1 is ENHRY, CDR2 SYGVKD, per germline. The CDR3 loop spans 15 amino acids. The germline V and J ends were trimmed by 4 bases and 4 bases, with 15 bases remaining between them.

The rearrangement links TRBV20-1 to TRBJ1-2; D gene ambiguous. V was shortened by 1 base and J by 0 bases, with 9 bases between the two germline ends. Germline V lookup: CDR1 DFQATT, CDR2 SNEGSKA (reference sequence). The CDR3 extends over 14 amino acids. CDR3 protein: CSARGTAPNYGYTF. The CDR3 coding sequence is TGCAGTGCTAGAGGCACTGCCCCTAACTATGGCTACACCTTC.

This clonotype was found a few times. The rearrangement joins TRBV30 to TRBJ2-7; no firm D call. The CDR3 is made up of 12 amino acids. Germline assignment: CDR1 GTSNPN and CDR2 SVGIG (reference sequence). The V gene lost 1 base and the J gene lost 1 base, with 5 bases spanning the gap. The DNA for the CDR3 is TGTGCCTGGAGTGACGATTCCTACGAGCAGTACTTC. Translation: CAWSDDSYEQYF.

Many counts were recorded for this clonotype. The V and J genes are TRBV7-6 and TRBJ2-2, with unresolved D. V was pared by 5 bases and J by 2 bases, with 9 bases between. In germline, CDR1 is SGHVS, CDR2 FNYEAQ. The CDR3 length is 14 residues. CDR3 in amino acids: CASSRTTNTGELFF. The CDR3 nucleotides read TGTGCCAGCAGCCGCACCACCAACACCGGGGAGCTGTTTTTT.

This clonotype was counted ten times or more. The chain recombines TRBV7-6 with TRBJ2-1, with 10 bases aligning to TRBD2. V was pared by 2 bases and J by 6 bases, with 13 bases of the junction left unmatched. This CDR3 spans 18 amino acids. Germline lookup yields CDR1 SGHVS and CDR2 FNYEAQ. CDR3 nucleotides: TGTGCCAGCAGCTTATTCCTAGCGGGAGTTTTCCCTCCCAATGAGCAGTTCTTC. Protein: CASSLFLAGVFPPNEQFF. Using reference TRBV7-6 and TRBJ2-1 for the parts outside the CDR3, the full variable domain is GAGVSQSPRYKVTKRGQDVALRCDPISGHVSLYWYRQALGQGPEFLTYFNYEAQQDKSGLPNDRFSAERPEGSISTLTIQRTEQRDSAMYRCASSLFLAGVFPPNEQFFGPGTRLTVL.

This clonotype was found many times. The chain uses TRBV12-3 or TRBV12-4 and TRBJ2-6; 10 nucleotides align to TRBD1. This CDR3 comprises 17 residues. J was trimmed by 2 bases and V by 5 bases; bases with no gene match: 6. CDR3: CASSPGQGNPGANVLTF. CDR3 nucleotide sequence: TGTGCCAGCAGTCCGGGACAGGGGAATCCTGGGGCCAACGTCCTGACTTTC.

V is TRBV10-2 and J is TRBJ2-1; either TRBD1 or TRBD2 may supply D (5 bases each). V was shortened by 4 bases and J by 0 bases, with 13 bases between the two germline ends. The CDR3 spans 16 residues. Per the germline V gene, CDR1 is WSHSY and CDR2 is SAAADI. The CDR3 here is CASSGGRGSSYNEQFF. The CDR3 DNA follows: TGCGCCAGCAGTGGGGGGAGAGGGAGCTCCTACAATGAGCAGTTCTTC.

The CDR3 here is CASSIRDISYNEQFF. CDR3 nucleotide sequence: TGTGCCAGTAGTATACGGGACATCTCCTACAATGAGCAGTTCTTC. The V gene is TRBV19, the J gene TRBJ2-1; D is possibly TRBD1 (6 bases). The germline gives CDR1 LNHDA, CDR2 SQIVND (reference sequence). V lost 2 bases, J lost 0 bases, and 8 bases lay in between. The CDR3 contains 15 residues.

Only a few counts were recorded for this clonotype. The rearrangement links TRBV29-1 to TRBJ2-1; 8 bases align to TRBD2. Germline V gives CDR1 SQVTM, CDR2 ANQGSEA. This CDR3 spans 15 amino acids. V lost 7 bases to trimming and J lost 5 bases; unmatched junction nucleotides: 13. CDR3 sequence reads: CSAPPGGRSDNEQFF. CDR3 in DNA: TGCAGCGCACCCCCGGGGGGGAGATCAGACAATGAGCAGTTCTTC.

The chain joins TRBV7-9 to TRBJ2-7; TRBD1 might be the D (7 bases). V lost 5 bases and J 3 bases, leaving 11 bases between the germline ends. Germline V CDR1 and CDR2: SEHNR, FQNEAQ (reference sequence). There are 13 residues in the CDR3. DNA of the CDR3: TGTGCCAGCAGCCCAGGGGGGAACTACGAGCAGTACTTC. Translated, it gives CASSPGGNYEQYF. Full variable domain (missing parts from reference TRBV7-9 and TRBJ2-7): DTGVSQNPRHKITKRGQNVTFRCDPISEHNRLYWYRQTLGQGPEFLTYFQNEAQLEKSRLLSDRFSAERPKGSFSTLEIQRTEQGDSAMYLCASSPGGNYEQYFGPGTRLTVT.

This clonotype was observed at least ten times. The chain recombines TRBV5-1 with TRBJ2-7, with D perhaps TRBD1 or TRBD2 (5 bases each). Germline CDR1 reads SGHRS; CDR2 reads YFSETQ. The CDR3 length is 12 residues. V lost 0 bases and J 6 bases, leaving 7 bases between the germline ends. CDR3 protein: CASSLAGAEQYF. The CDR3 bases are TGCGCCAGCAGCTTGGCCGGGGCCGAGCAGTACTTC.

V gene TRBV7-9 combines with J gene TRBJ2-3, with 11 bases that match TRBD2. V lost 6 bases and J lost 14; bases outside the gene matches: 7. The CDR3 is 12 amino acids. Germline CDR1 and CDR2: SEHNR and FQNEAQ (reference sequence). CDR3 region: CASRHTSGSWYF. The CDR3 DNA reads TGTGCCAGCAGGCATACTAGCGGGAGCTGGTATTTT.

This clonotype was detected only a few times. The chain recombines TRBV7-9 with TRBJ2-1; 9 nucleotides line up with TRBD2. Germline V gene sequence: CDR1 SEHNR, CDR2 FQNEAQ (reference sequence). The CDR3 spans 16 residues. After removal of 2 bases from V and 4 bases from J, the junction contained 6 bases not matched to a gene. As DNA, the CDR3 is TGTGCCAGCAGCTTAAGCTTCACTAGCGGGTACAATGAGCAGTTCTTC. It yields the protein CASSLSFTSGYNEQFF.

This chain connects TRBV10-3 to TRBJ1-2; weak D call: TRBD1 (6 bases). The CDR3 extends over 16 amino acids. Germline V lookup: CDR1 ENHRY, CDR2 SYGVKD. The V and J ends lost 2 bases and 1 base respectively, with 14 bases between them. The CDR3 region is CAISEGADRSNYGYTF. As DNA, the CDR3 is TGTGCCATCAGTGAGGGGGCCGACAGGAGTAACTATGGCTACACCTTC.

V and J are TRBV5-6 and TRBJ2-7, with D maybe TRBD2 (5 bases). CDR1 and CDR2 (germline): SGHDT, YYEEEE. Trimming took off 7 bases at V and 5 bases at J, with 19 bases between the two ends. CDR3 size: 14 residues. The CDR3 spells CASSGWRASDEQYF. For the CDR3, the DNA is TGTGCCAGCTCCGGGTGGCGGGCTTCGGACGAGCAGTACTTC.

The chain links TRBV6-2 or TRBV6-3 to TRBJ2-2; D perhaps matches TRBD1 (5 bases). CDR3 length equals 11 residues. V was shortened by 2 bases and J by 10 bases, with 5 bases between the two germline ends. Per germline, CDR1 MNHEY and CDR2 SVGEGT. CDR3 in amino acids: CASSYGAELFF. In DNA form, the CDR3 reads TGTGCCAGCAGTTACGGGGCGGAGCTGTTTTTT.

This clonotype showed up just a few times. The rearrangement links TRBV12-3 or TRBV12-4 to TRBJ1-6; D not resolved. Deletions cut 3 bases from V and 6 bases from J, with 12 bases between. The CDR3 is 15 amino acids. Here the CDR3 reads CASSFDPGPNSPLHF. The DNA for the CDR3 is TGTGCCAGCAGTTTCGATCCAGGCCCTAATTCACCCCTCCACTTT.

This clonotype was detected ten times or more. The V gene is TRBV29-1, the J gene TRBJ2-3; no reliable D call. With 3 bases removed from V and 2 bases from J, the gap between germline ends came to 9 bases. CDR1 and CDR2 from the germline V gene are SQVTM and ANQGSEA. This CDR3 contains 13 residues. The CDR3, as DNA: TGCAGCGTTGAGGGAAGGTCCACAGATACGCAGTATTTT. It encodes CSVEGRSTDTQYF.

The chain employs TRBV28 and TRBJ2-7, with a weak D call TRBD2 (7 bases). Germline CDR1 MDHEN, CDR2 SYDVKM. This CDR3 has 14 amino acids. Trimming cost V 4 bases and J 3 bases, with 13 bases left between them. The CDR3 DNA is TGTGCCAGCAGTTCGGGGGGCGGGTACTACGAGCAGTACTTC. The encoded protein is CASSSGGGYYEQYF.

The chain has TRBV6-2 or TRBV6-3 and TRBJ1-5; possibly TRBD1 for D (6 bases). Trimming pared 2 bases from V and 1 base from J, leaving 12 bases between. The CDR3 is 16 residues long. CDR1 and CDR2 from the germline V gene are MNHEY and SVGEGT. In DNA form, the CDR3 reads TGTGCCAGCAGTTACGGGGGGGGCTGGAGCAATCAGCCCCAGCATTTT. Translating it yields CASSYGGGWSNQPQHF.

Many counts were recorded for this clonotype. This chain connects TRBV12-3 or TRBV12-4 to TRBJ1-5; tentative D call: TRBD1 (5 bases). CDR3 size: 13 residues. V was pared by 2 bases and J by 9 bases, with 11 bases between. In DNA form, the CDR3 reads TGTGCCAGCAGTTTAAGTGGGGGTAGGCCCCAGCATTTT. Its translation: CASSLSGGRPQHF.

The chain has TRBV7-6 and TRBJ1-1; maybe TRBD1 (5 bases). CDR3 length: 13 residues. The germline gives CDR1 SGHVS, CDR2 FNYEAQ. Trimming left V 5 bases short and J 3 bases short, with 10 bases between. The CDR3 DNA is TGTGCCAGCAGCCCCGGGACGTACACTGAAGCTTTCTTT. Its translation: CASSPGTYTEAFF.

This clonotype appeared a few times. The chain joins TRBV6-5 to TRBJ2-2; D is possibly TRBD2 (7 bases). The germline CDR1 and CDR2 sequences are MNHEY and SVGAGI. Trimming cost V 7 bases and J 6 bases, with 18 bases left between them. CDR3 size: 15 residues. CDR3 amino acids: CASTFGGALSGELFF. For the CDR3, the DNA is TGTGCCAGCACTTTTGGGGGGGCTTTGTCCGGGGAGCTGTTTTTT.

This chain joins TRBV7-9 and TRBJ1-2; TRBD1 agrees at 7 bases. V lost 7 bases to trimming and J lost 5 bases; unmatched junction nucleotides: 7. The length of the CDR3 is 13 residues. The germline gives CDR1 SEHNR, CDR2 FQNEAQ (reference sequence). CDR3 nucleotide sequence: TGTGCCAGCAAAATAGGGGGCCCTTATGGCTACACCTTC. Protein sequence: CASKIGGPYGYTF.

There are a few counts of this clonotype. This chain joins TRBV13 and TRBJ2-5, with TRBD2 matching 7 bases. Trimming removed 4 bases from V and 2 bases from J; junction bases left unmatched: 13. CDR3 length: 17 residues. Germline loops: CDR1 PRHDT, CDR2 FYEKMQ (reference sequence). The CDR3 protein is CASSSGRDYKKQETQYF. The CDR3 nucleotides are TGTGCCAGCAGCTCAGGCCGGGACTACAAAAAACAAGAGACCCAGTACTTC.

The chain employs TRBV14 and TRBJ2-1; 8 bases map to TRBD1. In germline, CDR1 is SGHDN, CDR2 FVKESK. Germline trimming cut 0 bases from V and 4 bases from J; bases unmatched to any gene: 5. This CDR3 has 16 amino acids. DNA of the CDR3: TGTGCCAGCAGCCAAGACAGGGGGCGCACATACAATGAGCAGTTCTTC. It specifies CASSQDRGRTYNEQFF.

There are a few counts of this clonotype. This chain joins TRBV4-3 and TRBJ2-5; 7 bases agree with TRBD2. The CDR3 consists of 16 residues. Germline V gives CDR1 LGHNA, CDR2 YSLEER. With V trimmed by 4 bases and J by 4 bases, 12 bases remained unmatched. This chain's CDR3 is CASSPLSTSSVETQYF. Here the CDR3 DNA reads TGCGCCAGCAGCCCGCTTTCGACTAGCTCGGTAGAGACCCAGTACTTC.